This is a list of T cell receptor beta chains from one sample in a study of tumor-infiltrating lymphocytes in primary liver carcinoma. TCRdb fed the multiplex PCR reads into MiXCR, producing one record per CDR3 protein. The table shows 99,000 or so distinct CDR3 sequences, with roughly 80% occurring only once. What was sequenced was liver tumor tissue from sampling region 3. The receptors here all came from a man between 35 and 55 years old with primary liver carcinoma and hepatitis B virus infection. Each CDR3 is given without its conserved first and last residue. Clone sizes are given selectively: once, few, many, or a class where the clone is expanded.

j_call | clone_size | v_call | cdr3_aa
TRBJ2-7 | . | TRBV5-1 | ASNLRTSVTGGSYEQY
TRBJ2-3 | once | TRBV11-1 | ASSSGGSFVGARTDRQY
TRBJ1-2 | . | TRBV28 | ASRAGIGARDGYT
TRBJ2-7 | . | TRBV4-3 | ASNQGQVSYEQY
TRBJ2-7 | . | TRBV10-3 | AIRTPGGVYEQY
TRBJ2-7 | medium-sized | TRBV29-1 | SVASGWGMPYEQY
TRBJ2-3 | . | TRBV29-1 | SALTAVLAQY
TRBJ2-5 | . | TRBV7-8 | TSSLVSLAGGGETQY
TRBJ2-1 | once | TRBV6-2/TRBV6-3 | AGATGGGNKQF
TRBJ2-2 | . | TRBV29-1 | SVATGGLIEELF
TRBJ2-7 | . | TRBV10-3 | VISSSGTPYEQY
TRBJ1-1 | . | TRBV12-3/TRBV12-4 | ARKGPLGTGAF
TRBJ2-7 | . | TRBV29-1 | SAEDLKGRGPYEQY
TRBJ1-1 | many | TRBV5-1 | ASSDDPNTEAF
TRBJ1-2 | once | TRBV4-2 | ASSQGRGSNYGYT
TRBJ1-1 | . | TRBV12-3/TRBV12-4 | GSSSGSRAV
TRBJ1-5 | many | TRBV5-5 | ASSLVAQGSNQPQH
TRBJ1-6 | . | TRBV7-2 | ASRPRDRDNSPLH
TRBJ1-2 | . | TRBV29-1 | SSLFGENGYT